This TCR beta chain was captured in a study of T cells in narcolepsy. Study-wide results and caveats: Same-patient CSF and blood CD4+ T cell clonotypes included HCRT-specific and TRIB2-specific autoreactive ones.

The table lists this clone with a count of one. Its antigen is unknown. The V gene lost 8 bases and the J gene lost 6 bases, with 16 bases spanning the gap. The germline V gene has CDR1 ENHRY and CDR2 SYGVKD. The CDR3 has 13 amino acids. TCRdb's table, derived via immunoSEQ multiplex PCR, lists solely in-frame clones and lacks some. The sample shows about 27,000 clones, 78% of them seen only once. The sequenced sample consisted of CD45RA- memory CD4+ T cells from PBMCs. The J gene is TRBJ1-1, the V gene TRBV10-3; D possibly corresponds to TRBD1 (5 bases). This clonotype was sampled from a human donor with narcolepsy. The CDR3 DNA reads as TGTGCCATCGGGGGTCCGGGTATATCTGAAGCTTTCTTT. It yields the protein CAIGGPGISEAFF.